This is a list of T cell receptor beta chains from one sample in a study of cytomegalovirus exposure and HLA in healthy donors. TCRdb's table, derived via immunoSEQ multiplex PCR, lists solely in-frame clones and lacks some. The sample comprises around 150,000 clones, approximately 84% of which are singletons, and about a tenth rests with the top ten. Specimen: PBMCs. The receptors were sampled from a man aged 30 to 45 in good health and CMV-seropositive. Both conserved end residues are part of each CDR3. The D gene is left open where the match is weak. Size is stated for part of the rows, as once, few or many counts, or as a class when the clone is expanded.

>NA|TRBV7-3|NA|TRBJ2-2
CASSRATNTGELFF
TGTGCCAGCAGCCGAGCGACGAACACCGGGGAGCTGTTTTTT
>NA|TRBV19|NA|TRBJ2-2
CASRQDAYTGELFF
TGTGCCAGCCGACAGGACGCCTACACCGGGGAGCTGTTTTTT
>NA|TRBV9|TRBD2|TRBJ2-3
CASSVSGGGGVTDTQYF
TGTGCCAGCAGCGTGTCGGGAGGCGGGGGGGTCACAGATACGCAGTATTTT
>once|TRBV30|TRBD2|TRBJ2-5
CAWKSGLAAGTQYF
TGTGCCTGGAAGTCGGGACTAGCGGCGGGGACCCAGTACTTC
>NA|TRBV6-5|NA|TRBJ2-3
CASSYGALSTDTQYF
TGTGCCAGCAGTTACGGGGCCCTTAGCACAGATACGCAGTATTTT
>NA|TRBV30|TRBD1|TRBJ1-5
CAWGQGLEPQHF
TGTGCCTGGGGACAGGGGTTGGAGCCCCAGCATTTT
>NA|TRBV6-5|TRBD2|TRBJ2-1
CASNRLAGSHEQFF
TGTGCCAGCAATCGACTAGCGGGATCCCATGAGCAGTTCTTC
>few|TRBV29-1|NA|TRBJ1-5
CSAGTGDQPQHF
TGCAGCGCGGGGACTGGGGATCAGCCCCAGCATTTT
>NA|TRBV5-4|NA|TRBJ1-6
CASSLARVNSPLHF
TGTGCCAGCAGCTTGGCCAGGGTGAATTCACCCCTCCACTTT
>NA|TRBV30|TRBD1|TRBJ1-1
CAWSAVDRRAFF
TGTGCCTGGAGTGCGGTGGACAGGAGGGCTTTCTTT
>NA|TRBV27|TRBD2|TRBJ2-5
CASMETSGSQETQYF
TGTGCCAGCATGGAAACTAGCGGATCACAAGAGACCCAGTACTTC
>NA|TRBV11-2|TRBD1|TRBJ2-7
CASSSTGHIEQYF
TGTGCCAGCAGCTCGACAGGGCACATCGAGCAGTACTTC
>NA|TRBV7-8|TRBD2|TRBJ2-7
CASSLGSSGEMIDHEQYF
TGTGCCAGCAGCTTAGGTAGTAGCGGGGAGATGATTGATCACGAGCAGTACTTC
>NA|TRBV7-2|TRBD1|TRBJ2-5
CASRAKGDRAEETQYF
TGTGCCAGCAGGGCCAAGGGGGACAGGGCGGAAGAGACCCAGTACTTC
>NA|TRBV7-6|NA|TRBJ2-5
CASSPLSGQETQYF
TGTGCCAGCAGCCCCCTGTCGGGTCAAGAGACCCAGTACTTC
>NA|TRBV5-1|TRBD1|TRBJ1-1
CASTQGAENTEAFF
TGCGCCAGCACACAGGGGGCGGAGAACACTGAAGCTTTCTTT
>NA|TRBV7-9|NA|TRBJ2-3
CASSQVSVDTQYF
TGTGCCAGCAGCCAGGTTTCCGTAGATACGCAGTATTTT
>few|TRBV14|NA|TRBJ2-7
CASSQGSRDPTYEQYF
TGTGCCAGCAGCCAAGGATCCCGGGATCCCACCTACGAGCAGTACTTC
>once|TRBV12-2|NA|TRBJ1-1
CASRPFRGLGTEAFF
TGTGCAAGTCGGCCGTTCAGGGGACTAGGGACTGAAGCTTTCTTT
>NA|TRBV4-1|TRBD2|TRBJ2-3
CASSQDSSGGWGDTQYF
TGCGCCAGCAGCCAAGATTCTAGCGGGGGCTGGGGAGATACGCAGTATTTT
>few|TRBV2|TRBD1|TRBJ1-5
CASRGTAVESPQHF
TGTGCCAGCAGGGGGACAGCTGTAGAATCACCCCAGCATTTT
>NA|TRBV5-1|NA|TRBJ1-4
CASSLNGILHEKLFF
TGCGCCAGCAGCTTGAACGGGATTTTGCACGAAAAACTGTTTTTT
>NA|TRBV6-5|TRBD1|TRBJ1-2
CASSPSGGEWWGYTF
TGTGCCAGCAGCCCATCAGGGGGAGAGTGGTGGGGCTACACCTTC
>once|TRBV7-9|NA|TRBJ2-5
CASNSAETQYF
TGTGCCAGCAACTCTGCCGAGACCCAGTACTTC
>NA|TRBV9|TRBD2|TRBJ2-1
CASSVPLAGGNEQFF
TGTGCCAGCAGCGTTCCCCTAGCGGGGGGGAATGAGCAGTTCTTC
>NA|TRBV7-9|NA|TRBJ2-2
CASSLSSGYTGELFF
TGTGCCAGCAGCTTATCGTCAGGCTACACCGGGGAGCTGTTTTTT
>NA|TRBV9|NA|TRBJ2-7
CASSPRMMANEQYF
TGTGCCAGCAGCCCCCGTATGATGGCCAACGAGCAGTACTTC
>few|TRBV9|NA|TRBJ2-7
CASSVWADPYEQYF
TGTGCCAGCAGCGTCTGGGCTGACCCCTACGAGCAGTACTTC
>NA|TRBV7-6|NA|TRBJ1-1
CASSLVGGRSEAFF
TGTGCCAGCAGCTTGGTGGGGGGGCGTTCTGAAGCTTTCTTT
>NA|TRBV7-9|NA|TRBJ2-7
CASSLHGLNEQYF
TGTGCCAGCAGCTTACATGGGCTCAACGAGCAGTACTTC
>once|TRBV10-1|TRBD1|TRBJ2-3
CASSQDRLTDTQYF
TGCGCCAGCAGTCAGGACAGGCTCACAGATACGCAGTATTTT
>NA|TRBV18|TRBD1|TRBJ1-1
CASSPGQGGMGTEAFF
TGTGCCAGCTCACCGGGACAGGGGGGTATGGGGACTGAAGCTTTCTTT
>NA|TRBV29-1|NA|TRBJ2-7
CSARVADTYEQYF
TGCAGCGCCAGGGTAGCGGACACCTACGAGCAGTACTTC
>NA|TRBV7-9|TRBD2|TRBJ2-2
CASSLGGLAQNTGELFF
TGTGCCAGCAGCTTAGGAGGACTAGCACAGAACACCGGGGAGCTGTTTTTT
>few|TRBV28|NA|TRBJ1-2
CATGAGANYGYTF
TGTGCCACCGGGGCGGGAGCTAACTATGGCTACACCTTC
>NA|TRBV19|NA|TRBJ1-2
CASRNQGSNYGYTF
TGTGCCAGTAGAAATCAGGGCTCTAACTATGGCTACACCTTC
>NA|TRBV5-1|NA|TRBJ1-3
CASSLGTHGNTIYF
TGCGCCAGCAGCCTGGGTACTCATGGAAACACCATATATTTT
>NA|TRBV19|NA|TRBJ1-2
CASHYYGYTF
TGTGCCAGCCATTACTATGGCTACACCTTC
>NA|TRBV5-1|TRBD1|TRBJ1-3
CASSPQTGGRIGNTIYF
TGCGCCAGCAGCCCTCAGACAGGGGGCAGAATTGGAAACACCATATATTTT
>NA|TRBV27|TRBD1|TRBJ2-3
CASGDRHSTDTQYF
TGTGCCAGCGGGGACAGACATAGCACAGATACGCAGTATTTT
>few|TRBV30|NA|TRBJ2-7
CAWSGDIVSYEQYF
TGTGCCTGGAGTGGGGACATTGTCTCCTACGAGCAGTACTTC
>NA|TRBV4-3|TRBD1|TRBJ1-5
CASSQDGTGDQPQHF
TGCGCCAGCAGCCAAGATGGGACAGGGGATCAGCCCCAGCATTTT
>few|TRBV7-2|TRBD1|TRBJ1-2
CASSEGQATRYGYTF
TGTGCCAGCAGCGAGGGACAGGCGACACGATATGGCTACACCTTC
>NA|TRBV11-1|NA|TRBJ2-3
CASSLGTGSVDTQYF
TGTGCCAGCAGCTTAGGAACAGGGTCTGTAGATACGCAGTATTTT
>NA|TRBV18|TRBD1|TRBJ2-3
CASSPLPGTGVTDTQYF
TGTGCCAGCTCACCTCTCCCCGGGACAGGGGTTACAGATACGCAGTATTTT
>NA|TRBV2|TRBD2|TRBJ2-1
CASRGGGDYNEQFF
TGTGCCAGCAGGGGCGGGGGGGACTACAATGAGCAGTTCTTC
>NA|TRBV6-4|NA|TRBJ2-2
CASSDNQETGELFF
TGTGCCAGCAGTGACAACCAAGAGACCGGGGAGCTGTTTTTT